Listed below are T cell receptor beta chains from one sample, sequenced in a study of blood T cells in healthy people across ages. Via MiXCR, TCRdb re-called the 5' RACE reads, giving one row per CDR3 protein. The sample lists approximately 730,000 distinct CDR3 sequences; 35% to 45% were seen once. Sequenced: blood. These receptors were taken from a woman aged 55-69 years in good health. CDR3s include the opening cysteine and the closing phenylalanine or tryptophan. Fields, in order: J gene, clone size, V gene, D gene, CDR3 protein, CDR3 DNA. A D gene is named only where the DNA matches it firmly. Clone size is not always given. Where it is, it says once, few, many or a class for expanded clones.

TRBJ2-1 | - | TRBV29-1 | TRBD1 | CSVEGQGYEQFF | TGCAGCGTTGAGGGACAGGGCTATGAGCAGTTCTTC
TRBJ2-5 | - | TRBV4-2 | - | CASSQEQRGETQYF | TGTGCCAGCAGCCAAGAACAGCGAGGAGAGACCCAGTACTTC
TRBJ2-7 | - | TRBV6-6 | TRBD1 | CVSENRGKNEQYF | TGTGTCAGCGAAAACAGGGGGAAGAACGAGCAGTACTTC
TRBJ1-4 | - | TRBV21-1 | - | CASSKQGAREKLFF | TGTGCCAGCAGCAAACAGGGGGCAAGGGAAAAACTGTTTTTT
TRBJ2-2 | - | TRBV10-3 | - | CAITAGQGSTGELFF | TGTGCCATCACCGCGGGGCAGGGATCTACCGGGGAGCTGTTTTTT
TRBJ2-3 | few | TRBV7-2 | - | CASSLASWREVDTQYF | TGTGCCAGCAGCTTAGCGAGCTGGAGGGAGGTAGATACGCAGTATTTT
TRBJ2-1 | many | TRBV6-2/TRBV6-3 | TRBD2 | CASSYSGGGFNEQFF | TGTGCCAGCAGTTACAGCGGGGGAGGTTTCAATGAGCAGTTCTTC
TRBJ1-1 | many | TRBV9 | - | CASSVQGDTEAFF | TGTGCCAGCAGCGTGCAGGGAGACACTGAAGCTTTCTTT
TRBJ1-2 | - | TRBV7-2 | TRBD1 | CASGLAGRGLYGYTF | TGTGCCAGCGGCTTAGCTGGCAGGGGGCTCTATGGCTACACCTTC
TRBJ2-6 | many | TRBV6-2/TRBV6-3 | - | CASTGAGANVLTF | TGTGCCAGCACAGGGGCTGGGGCCAACGTCCTGACTTTC
TRBJ1-1 | - | TRBV7-9 | - | CASSLQLGVTEAFF | TGTGCCAGCAGCTTACAGTTAGGGGTCACTGAAGCTTTCTTT
TRBJ2-2 | - | TRBV5-1 | - | CASSSGTRIDRELFF | TGCGCCAGCAGCTCCGGGACCCGGATCGACCGGGAGCTGTTTTTT
TRBJ2-1 | few | TRBV24-1 | TRBD2 | CATSDPSGTSYNEQFF | TGTGCCACCAGTGACCCTAGCGGCACCTCCTACAATGAGCAGTTCTTC
TRBJ2-1 | many | TRBV6-2/TRBV6-3 | TRBD2 | CASSSGLAGVRQYNEQFF | TGTGCCAGCAGTTCCGGACTAGCGGGAGTACGGCAATACAATGAGCAGTTCTTC
TRBJ2-7 | many | TRBV11-2 | - | CASSLSPISHEQYF | TGTGCCAGCAGCTTAAGTCCGATTAGCCACGAGCAGTACTTC
TRBJ2-5 | - | TRBV11-2 | TRBD2 | CTSSLSSSGSMYEQYF | TGTACCAGCAGCTTGAGCTCTAGCGGGAGTATGTATGAGCAGTACTTC
TRBJ1-2 | - | TRBV25-1 | - | CASTGALGYTF | TGTGCCAGCACTGGGGCTTTAGGCTACACCTTC
TRBJ2-7 | - | TRBV3-1 | - | CASSLRSGNEQYF | TGTGCCAGCAGCCTCAGGTCGGGAAACGAGCAGTACTTC
TRBJ2-1 | few | TRBV11-2 | TRBD2 | CASSFGEGYNEQFF | TGTGCCAGCAGCTTCGGGGAGGGCTACAATGAGCAGTTCTTC
TRBJ1-4 | - | TRBV4-2 | - | CASREGTTNENLFF | TGTGCCTCGCGAGAGGGAACAACTAATGAAAATCTGTTTTTT
TRBJ2-1 | - | TRBV20-1 | - | CSAGQRYNEQFF | TGCAGTGCTGGACAGCGCTACAATGAGCAGTTCTTC
TRBJ2-7 | once | TRBV6-1 | - | CASCGIQGGAYELYF | TGTGCCAGCTGTGGTATTCAGGGAGGAGCCTACGAGCTGTACTTC
TRBJ2-5 | few | TRBV7-9 | - | CASSLTPVRGQETQYF | TGTGCCAGCAGCTTAACTCCGGTGAGGGGGCAAGAGACCCAGTACTTC
TRBJ1-5 | - | TRBV10-1 | - | CASSVGTDQPQHF | TGCGCCAGCAGTGTCGGGACCGATCAGCCCCAGCATTTT
TRBJ2-1 | - | TRBV6-5 | TRBD1 | CASSYSYAGTGSNEQFF | TGTGCCAGCAGTTACTCTTACGCCGGGACAGGGTCAAATGAGCAGTTCTTC
TRBJ2-6 | few | TRBV5-5 | - | CASSWEVAPGANVLTF | TGTGCCAGCAGCTGGGAGGTGGCCCCTGGGGCCAACGTCCTGACTTTC
TRBJ2-1 | many | TRBV29-1 | - | CSVEEGGNEQFF | TGCAGCGTTGAAGAGGGGGGCAATGAGCAGTTCTTC
TRBJ2-1 | few | TRBV6-5 | TRBD1 | CAILGQNNEQFF | TGTGCCATCCTGGGACAGAACAATGAGCAGTTCTTC
TRBJ1-2 | - | TRBV21-1 | - | CASSNGGHYGYTF | TGTGCCAGCAGCAATGGGGGGCACTATGGCTACACCTTC
TRBJ2-1 | many | TRBV3-1 | - | CASSQDQGRQFF | TGTGCCAGCAGCCAAGATCAGGGTCGACAGTTCTTC
TRBJ2-7 | few | TRBV10-1 | - | CASSEDPQLREQYF | TGCGCCAGCAGTGAGGATCCCCAACTGCGCGAGCAGTACTTC
TRBJ1-4 | - | TRBV5-5 | - | CAGSPRGFKNEKLFF | TGTGCCGGCAGCCCCCGGGGCTTCAAGAATGAAAAACTGTTTTTT
TRBJ1-2 | - | TRBV27 | - | CASSRKPGHNYGYTF | TGTGCCAGCAGCCGGAAACCGGGACACAACTATGGCTACACCTTC
TRBJ2-7 | many | TRBV3-1 | - | CASSQFTPPGGEQYF | TGTGCCAGCAGCCAATTCACCCCCCCTGGGGGCGAGCAGTACTTC
TRBJ2-7 | - | TRBV25-1 | TRBD1 | CASSDPGQGSQYF | TGTGCCAGCAGTGACCCGGGACAGGGATCGCAGTACTTC
TRBJ2-3 | many | TRBV5-5 | - | CASSLSPSSTDTQYF | TGTGCCAGCAGCCTGAGCCCTTCGAGCACAGATACGCAGTATTTT
TRBJ2-3 | - | TRBV5-1 | - | CASSLRGQIGTDTQYF | TGCGCCAGCAGCTTGAGGGGACAAATCGGGACAGATACGCAGTATTTT
TRBJ1-4 | - | TRBV14 | - | CASSRVSRATNEKLFF | TGTGCCAGCAGCCGGGTCTCAAGGGCGACTAATGAAAAACTGTTTTTT
TRBJ2-2 | - | TRBV2 | - | CASSVVAVNTGELFF | TGTGCCAGCAGTGTCGTAGCGGTGAACACCGGGGAGCTGTTTTTT
TRBJ2-1 | - | TRBV7-2 | - | CASSSPRGNNEQFF | TGTGCCAGCAGCTCGCCCCGAGGGAACAATGAGCAGTTCTTC
TRBJ1-2 | few | TRBV5-1 | TRBD1 | CASSPQGQGTSYGYTF | TGCGCCAGCAGCCCGCAAGGACAGGGCACCTCCTATGGCTACACCTTC
TRBJ2-5 | few | TRBV15 | TRBD1 | CATSRDRGQRETQYF | TGTGCCACCAGCAGAGACAGGGGGCAGAGGGAGACCCAGTACTTC
TRBJ2-6 | - | TRBV30 | - | CAWSEGTGANVLTF | TGTGCCTGGAGTGAAGGGACTGGGGCCAACGTCCTGACTTTC
TRBJ1-1 | - | TRBV10-1 | - | CATHDLIQTEAFF | TGCGCCACCCACGACCTAATACAAACTGAAGCTTTCTTT
TRBJ2-7 | - | TRBV4-3 | - | CASSQTGTEIYEQYF | TGCGCCAGCAGCCAAACCGGGACGGAAATTTACGAGCAGTACTTC
TRBJ2-7 | - | TRBV15 | - | CATRDSGSYEQYF | TGTGCCACCAGGGATAGCGGAAGCTACGAGCAGTACTTC
TRBJ1-6 | - | TRBV25-1 | TRBD1 | CASSDRGTSTPLHF | TGTGCCAGCAGCGACAGGGGGACCTCAACACCCCTCCACTTT
TRBJ2-1 | - | TRBV12-3/TRBV12-4 | - | CATSFGGVQFF | TGTGCCACCAGTTTCGGCGGGGTGCAGTTCTTC
TRBJ2-1 | few | TRBV7-3 | TRBD2 | CASSLRAGEYNEQFF | TGTGCCAGCAGCTTAAGGGCGGGAGAGTACAATGAGCAGTTCTTC
TRBJ2-7 | - | TRBV6-2/TRBV6-3 | - | CASSYSRSVGSSYEQYF | TGTGCCAGCAGTTACTCGAGAAGCGTAGGAAGCTCCTACGAGCAGTACTTC
TRBJ2-1 | - | TRBV7-3 | TRBD2 | CASSLGPGGGNEQFF | TGTGCCAGCAGCTTGGGTCCTGGGGGGGGGAATGAGCAGTTCTTC
TRBJ2-7 | few | TRBV7-2 | - | CASSLGQVRGYEQYF | TGTGCCAGCAGCTTAGGACAAGTAAGGGGATACGAGCAGTACTTC
TRBJ2-1 | many | TRBV6-2/TRBV6-3 | - | CASSWYNEQFF | TGTGCCAGCTCGTGGTACAATGAGCAGTTCTTC
TRBJ2-1 | - | TRBV4-3 | TRBD2 | CASSQETSGTNEQFF | TGCGCCAGCAGCCAAGAGACTAGCGGGACCAATGAGCAGTTCTTC
TRBJ2-7 | few | TRBV4-2 | TRBD2 | CASSQDVLAGEQYF | TGTGCCAGCAGCCAAGACGTACTAGCGGGGGAGCAGTACTTC